These 5 T cell receptor beta chains were all obtained from the same sample, sequenced in a study of spatial heterogeneity in lung cancer. The time point is: blood at routine non-recurrence follow-up after resection. A single record per CDR3 protein comes from TCRdb applying MiXCR to the 5' RACE reads. The table has fewer than 150,000 distinct CDR3 sequences, approximately 11% seen once. This specimen consisted of PBMCs, obtained at follow-up. The receptor set was obtained from a female donor with early-stage non-small cell lung cancer.

The table lists this clonotype with many counts. The genes are TRBV19 and TRBJ1-2; TRBD1 might be the D (6 bases). In germline, CDR1 is LNHDA, CDR2 SQIVND (reference sequence). V gave up 6 bases and J gave up 0 bases, with 14 bases separating them. The CDR3 covers 15 residues. The CDR3 nucleotides are TGTGCCAGTAGGCTACCGGACAGACCTAACTATGGCTACACCTTC. Protein product: CASRLPDRPNYGYTF. Using reference TRBV19 and TRBJ1-2 for the parts outside the CDR3, the full variable domain is DGGITQSPKYLFRKEGQNVTLSCEQNLNHDAMYWYRQDPGQGLRLIYYSQIVNDFQKGDIAEGYSVSREKKESFPLTVTSAQKNPTAFYLCASRLPDRPNYGYTFGSGTRLTVV.

This clonotype was counted ten times or more. This sequence joins TRBV29-1 and TRBJ2-3; 9 bases fit TRBD2. The junction had 5 bases not matched to a gene; V was cut back by 6 bases and J by 10 bases. The CDR3 is 11 residues long. Looked up from germline, CDR1 is SQVTM and CDR2 is ANQGSEA. As DNA, the CDR3 is TGCAGCGTCGATAGCGGGAGTTCGCAGTATTTT. Its protein product is CSVDSGSSQYF.

The chain employs TRBV12-3 or TRBV12-4 and TRBJ2-7, with 14 bases identical to TRBD2. The CDR3 extends over 15 amino acids. V gave up 5 bases and J gave up 2 bases; unmatched junction bases: 2. The CDR3 region is CASSGTSGSPYEQYV. The CDR3 DNA is TGTGCCAGCAGTGGGACTAGCGGGAGCCCCTACGAGCAGTACGTC.

Only a few counts were recorded for this clonotype. The J gene is TRBJ2-3, the V gene TRBV7-2; 8 bases are a match to TRBD2. The CDR3 has 16 residues. V lost 6 bases to trimming and J lost 2 bases; unmatched junction nucleotides: 10. Germline loops: CDR1 SGHTA, CDR2 FQGNSA. CDR3 amino acids: CASSPPGLAITDTQYF. DNA of the CDR3: TGTGCCAGCAGTCCTCCCGGACTAGCCATCACAGATACGCAGTATTTT.

This chain joins TRBV10-3 and TRBJ2-1; either TRBD1 or TRBD2 may supply D (5 bases each). The CDR3 consists of 15 residues. Germline assignment: CDR1 ENHRY and CDR2 SYGVKD. The germline V and J ends were trimmed by 0 bases and 9 bases, with 15 bases remaining between them. Here the CDR3 reads CAISESTVGAGEQFF. The CDR3 DNA is TGTGCCATCAGTGAGTCGACAGTGGGTGCGGGTGAGCAGTTCTTC.